The sequence of this TCR beta chain was determined in a study of T cells in Graves' hyperthyroidism and ophthalmopathy. Study at large: Peripheral blood was drawn at first diagnosis, prior to all treatment.

A word on this clonotype: One end of the junction fails to match germline, which may point to a read error.

It was RNA transcripts that yielded the amplified TCR beta CDR3 regions. HTBI primers were the set used in a first-round RT-PCR of the TCR CDR3. TCRdb ran MiXCR on the multiplex PCR reads and lists one entry per CDR3 protein. The sample lists 500,000 or so distinct CDR3 sequences, 17% seen once, with approximately 15% in the top ten. This CDR3 has 14 residues. From germline, CDR1 is SGHRS and CDR2 YFSETQ. Sequences were obtained from blood. The TCR comes from a young woman with Graves' ophthalmopathy. This chain links TRBV5-1 with TRBJ2-2; D is possibly TRBD1 (6 bases). The CDR3 here is CAGSLDRLTGELFF. As DNA, the CDR3 is TGCGCCGGCAGCTTGGACAGACTCACCGGGGAGCTGTTTTTT.